This entry lists 20 T cell receptor beta chains sequenced from one sample in a study of preoperative IRX-2 immunotherapy in early breast cancer. Treatment given: preoperative locoregional IRX-2 cytokine immunotherapy. TCRdb keeps only in-frame clones here, not all; method: immunoSEQ multiplex PCR. The profile shows some 21,000 clones, around 85% of them singletons. The sample here was lymph node tissue, taken after IRX-2 immunotherapy. The origin of the receptors is a human donor with breast cancer.

The chain employs TRBV9 and TRBJ1-4; 10 nucleotides match TRBD1. Per the germline V gene, CDR1 is SGDLS and CDR2 is YYNGEE. J lost 7 bases, V lost 4 bases, and 7 bases had no gene match. The CDR3 is 15 residues long. CDR3 amino acids: CASSLQTGGREKLFF. CDR3 in DNA: TGTGCCAGCAGCTTACAGACAGGGGGCCGTGAAAAACTGTTTTTT.

With respect to this clone: One end of the junction varies from germline; a read error may be responsible. V gene TRBV7-7 combines with J gene TRBJ2-7; D gene ambiguous. CDR3 length equals 14 residues. Germline V gene data show CDR1 as SSHAT and CDR2 as FNYEAQ (reference sequence). CDR3 DNA sequence: TGTGCCAGCAGCCTCGAAACAGTCTCCCACGAGCAGTACTTC. Translating gives CASSLETVSHEQYF. Combining the CDR3 with reference TRBV7-7 and TRBJ2-7 gives the whole variable domain GAGVSQSPRYKVTKRGQDVTLRCDPISSHATLYWYQQALGQGPEFLTYFNYEAQPDKSGLPSDRFSAERPEGSISTLTIQRTEQRDSAMYRCASSLETVSHEQYFGPGTRLTVT.

The chain employs TRBV1 and TRBJ1-1. TRBV1 is a documented pseudogene. CDR3 size: 15 residues. The CDR3 sequence is CASSQVGGKGPEAFF. In DNA, the CDR3 is TGCGCCAGCAGCCAAGTCGGGGGAAAAGGTCCTGAAGCTTTCTTT.

This clone has more than one count but fewer than ten. The chain couples TRBV12-2 to TRBJ2-2; the listed D gene, TRBD2, was not tested against the DNA. TRBV12-2 is tagged as a pseudogene. The CDR3 is 18 residues long. CDR3 nucleotides: TGTGCCACTTTACCCGGGACTAGCGGGACACCGAACACCGGGGAGCTGTTTTTT. This sequence encodes CATLPGTSGTPNTGELFF.

In this sample, this clone turned up a few times. This chain connects TRBV18 to TRBJ2-1; TRBD1 matches at 9 bases. The trim removed 4 bases at V and 8 bases at J, leaving 9 bases unmatched. The CDR3 extends over 15 amino acids. The germline V gene has CDR1 KGHSH and CDR2 LQKENI. The CDR3 DNA reads as TGTGCCAGCTCACTTATGACAGGGGGGAGCGATGAGCAGTTCTTC. Its translation: CASSLMTGGSDEQFF.

The V gene is TRBV5-1, the J gene TRBJ2-6; a weak D match, TRBD1 (6 bases). The germline V and J ends were trimmed by 2 bases and 2 bases, with 11 bases remaining between them. Germline assignment: CDR1 SGHRS and CDR2 YFSETQ. The CDR3 is 16 residues long. The CDR3 loop is CASSLQGSPGANVLTF. CDR3 nucleotides: TGCGCCAGCAGCTTACAGGGATCCCCTGGGGCCAACGTCCTGACTTTC.

The chain joins TRBV6-8 to TRBJ2-3; D is possibly TRBD1 or TRBD2 (6 bases each). Trimming took 3 bases from V and 4 from J, leaving 11 bases between them. Germline lookup yields CDR1 MNHGY and CDR2 SAAAGT. The CDR3 loop spans 14 amino acids. As DNA, the CDR3 is TGTGCCAGCAGTTATACCGGGGGCGCAGATACGCAGTATTTT. The encoded protein is CASSYTGGADTQYF.

This clone showed up just once. J is TRBJ2-2 and V is TRBV15, with 7 bases identical to TRBD2. The CDR3 spans 16 residues. The junction had 11 bases not matched to a gene; V was cut back by 3 bases and J by 7 bases. Germline V lookup: CDR1 LNHNV, CDR2 YYDKDF (reference sequence). CDR3 in DNA: TGTGCCACCAGCAGGAAGCGGGGCTATTCTAACGGGGAGCTGTTTTTT. This translates into CATSRKRGYSNGELFF. Full variable domain (missing parts from reference TRBV15 and TRBJ2-2): DAMVIQNPRYQVTQFGKPVTLSCSQTLNHNVMYWYQQKSSQAPKLLFHYYDKDFNNEADTPDNFQSRRPNTSFCFLDIRSPGLGDTAMYLCATSRKRGYSNGELFFGEGSRLTVL.

As for this clone: Some base could not be read or is ambiguous, and its residue is marked X. This chain uses TRBV7-7 with TRBJ2-1; 9 bases align to TRBD2. The V gene's germline CDR1 is SSHAT and CDR2 FNYEAQ (reference sequence). V trimming: 4 bases; J trimming: 9 bases; junction bases outside the gene matches: 13. The CDR3 has 16 residues. The CDR3 protein is CASSSRASGXNSEQFF. CDR3 nucleotide sequence: TGTGCCAGCAGCTCCCGGGCTAGCGGGARTAATAGTGAGCAGTTCTTC.

V gene TRBV11-3 combines with J gene TRBJ2-5, with 14 bases identical to TRBD2. The ends lost 5 bases at V and 3 bases at J; junction bases unmatched: 8. CDR3 length: 17 amino acids. Germline lookup yields CDR1 SGHNT and CDR2 YENEEA. The CDR3 DNA sequence: TGTGCCAGCAGCCCGGGGACTAGCGGGAGCCGGGAAGAGACCCAGTACTTC. Its translation: CASSPGTSGSREETQYF.

The chain recombines TRBV1 with TRBJ2-2; TRBD2 is the table's D call and was not checked against the DNA. TRBV1 counts as a pseudogene. This CDR3 has 18 residues. The CDR3 nucleotides read TGCGCCAGCAGCCAAGTGGTCGACCGAGGCGGGGACACCGGGGAGCTGTTTTTT. Residues: CASSQVVDRGGDTGELFF.

This chain links TRBV23-1 with TRBJ2-7; 7 bases match TRBD2. TRBV23-1 is flagged as an ORF with uncertain function. V dropped 6 bases and J dropped 4; count of bases not matched to a gene: 9. The CDR3 has 14 amino acids. The CDR3 DNA reads TGCGCCAGCAGACCTACTAGCGTACGGTACGAGCAGTACTTC. It translates to CASRPTSVRYEQYF.

The rearrangement joins TRBV6-8 to TRBJ2-7; D gene ambiguous. V was cut by 2 bases and J by 3 bases, with 5 bases left in between. The V gene's germline CDR1 is MNHGY and CDR2 SAAAGT. The CDR3 runs 12 residues. The CDR3 reads CASSYGFYEQYF. In DNA form, the CDR3 reads TGTGCCAGCAGTTACGGGTTCTACGAGCAGTACTTC.

V gene TRBV11-3 combines with J gene TRBJ2-5, with a possible D match to TRBD2 (6 bases). V lost 1 base and J lost 7, with 13 bases in between. The CDR3 extends over 14 amino acids. CDR1 and CDR2 (germline): SGHNT, YENEEA. In nucleotides, the CDR3 is TGTGCCAGCAGCTTAGTTGCGGGGAAGGGGACCCAGTACTTC. Protein product: CASSLVAGKGTQYF.

The rearrangement uses TRBV18 and TRBJ1-2; TRBD1 matches at 7 bases. In germline, CDR1 is KGHSH, CDR2 LQKENI. V trimming: 1 base; J trimming: 4 bases; junction bases outside the gene matches: 6. The CDR3 is made up of 15 amino acids. The CDR3 sequence: CASSPQGATSYGYTF. The CDR3, as DNA: TGTGCCAGCTCACCACAGGGGGCTACGAGCTATGGCTACACCTTC.

The CDR3 loop is CASSFSGSPTEAFF. The CDR3 region has the DNA TGTGCCAGCAGCTTTTCAGGGAGCCCCACTGAAGCTTTCTTT. The rearrangement links TRBV11-3 to TRBJ1-1; D perhaps matches TRBD1 (5 bases). V lost 3 bases, J lost 4 bases, and 12 bases lay in between. CDR1 and CDR2 (germline): SGHNT, YENEEA. CDR3 length: 14 residues.

This clone was recorded once. The genes are TRBV18 and TRBJ1-3; 11 bases are shared with TRBD1. The germline gives CDR1 KGHSH, CDR2 LQKENI. The J segment lost 1 base and the V segment lost 10 bases, leaving 6 bases of the junction unmatched. The CDR3 has 15 amino acids. In nucleotides, the CDR3 is TGTGCCACCGGACAGGGGGCTTCGTCTGGAAACACCATATATTTT. It yields the protein CATGQGASSGNTIYF.

This sequence joins TRBV4-1 and TRBJ2-7; the match to TRBD2 covers 7 bases. The V gene end was trimmed by 0 bases and the J gene end by 2 bases; junction bases not matched to a gene: 4. The CDR3 covers 15 residues. From germline, CDR1 is MGHRA and CDR2 YSYEKL. CDR3 region: CASSQENRGAYEQYF. The CDR3 bases are TGCGCCAGCAGCCAAGAGAACCGGGGGGCCTACGAGCAGTACTTC.

The genes are TRBV5-1 and TRBJ1-2, with D possibly matching TRBD1 (6 bases). Germline lookup yields CDR1 SGHRS and CDR2 YFSETQ. This CDR3 region has 15 residues. The germline V and J ends were trimmed by 0 bases and 5 bases, with 14 bases remaining between them. The CDR3 is CASSLDQQGWYGYTF. Here the CDR3 DNA reads TGCGCCAGCAGCTTGGACCAACAGGGTTGGTATGGCTACACCTTC.

J is TRBJ2-7 and V is TRBV10-2; D may be TRBD2 (6 bases). V was trimmed by 10 bases and J by 3 bases, leaving 16 bases between them. There are 13 residues in the CDR3. CDR1 is WSHSY and CDR2 is SAAADI in the germline V gene. CDR3: CATLRRRGYEQYF. The CDR3 DNA reads as TGCGCCACCCTCCGAAGGAGGGGCTACGAGCAGTACTTC.